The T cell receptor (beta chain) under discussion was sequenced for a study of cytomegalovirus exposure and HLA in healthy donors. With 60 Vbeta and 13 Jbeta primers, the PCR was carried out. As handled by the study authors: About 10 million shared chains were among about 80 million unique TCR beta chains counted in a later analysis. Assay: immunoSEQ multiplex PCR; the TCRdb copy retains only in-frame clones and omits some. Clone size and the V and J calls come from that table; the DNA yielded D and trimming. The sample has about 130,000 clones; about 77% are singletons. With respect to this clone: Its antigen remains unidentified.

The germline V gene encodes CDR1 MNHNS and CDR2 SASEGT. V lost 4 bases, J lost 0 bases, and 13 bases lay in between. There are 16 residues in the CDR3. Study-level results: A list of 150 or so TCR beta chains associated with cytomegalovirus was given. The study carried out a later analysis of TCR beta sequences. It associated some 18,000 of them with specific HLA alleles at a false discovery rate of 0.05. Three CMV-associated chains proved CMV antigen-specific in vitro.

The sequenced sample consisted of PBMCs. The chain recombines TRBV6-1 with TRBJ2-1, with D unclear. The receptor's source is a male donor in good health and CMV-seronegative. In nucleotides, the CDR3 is TGTGCCAGCAGTGGACGACATCTAAGCTCCTACAATGAGCAGTTCTTC. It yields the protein CASSGRHLSSYNEQFF.